The present TCR beta chain was sequenced within a study of cytomegalovirus exposure and HLA in healthy donors. Turning to the study itself: HLA-typed donors contributed approximately 92 million unique TCRs, which were held in an early data release.

Though probably carrying unrecorded immune exposures, donors were nominally healthy at sampling. There are 15 residues in the CDR3. CDR1 and CDR2 (germline): SGHAT, FQNNGV. V lost 0 bases and J lost 5, with 13 bases in between. It was with 60 Vbeta and 13 Jbeta primers that the PCR ran. The table came from immunoSEQ multiplex PCR; TCRdb's copy has only in-frame clones and leaves some out. The sample carries approximately 94,000 clones, more than 75% recorded once. Details on this clone: Its target is unknown.

General study findings and limits: In a later analysis, DRB1 alleles had the most associated TCRs; HLA-C alleles the fewest.

This chain uses TRBV11-2 with TRBJ2-5; D is perhaps TRBD2 (5 bases). The specimen was PBMCs. This clonotype originated in a man aged 25-45 years in good health and CMV-seropositive. The CDR3 nucleotides are TGTGCCAGCAGCTTAGAACCGGGGATGGTGGAGACCCAGTACTTC. Translating gives CASSLEPGMVETQYF.